The 8 T cell receptor beta chains reported below all come from one sample, sequenced in a study of blood T cell repertoires in COVID-19. TCRdb keeps only in-frame clones here, not all; method: immunoSEQ multiplex PCR. The data show over 450,000 clones, roughly nine tenths seen once. The sequenced sample was peripheral blood. These receptors were taken from a woman aged 45-60 years with COVID-19, enrolled during active disease.

This chain links TRBV5-1 with TRBJ2-5; a weak D match, TRBD2 (5 bases). The CDR3 is 11 amino acids. CDR1 and CDR2 (germline): SGHRS, YFSETQ. Trimming took off 4 bases at V and 7 bases at J, with 8 bases between the two ends. Here the CDR3 reads CASSLEGTQYF. The CDR3 region has the DNA TGCGCCAGCAGCCTCGAGGGGACCCAGTACTTC. The full variable domain, rest sourced from reference TRBV5-1 and TRBJ2-5, is KAGVTQTPRYLIKTRGQQVTLSCSPISGHRSVSWYQQTPGQGLQFLFEYFSETQRNKGNFPGRFSGRQFSNSRSEMNVSTLELGDSALYLCASSLEGTQYFGPGTRLLVL.

The rearrangement uses TRBV1 and TRBJ1-2. TRBV1 is a pseudogene. The CDR3 contains 12 residues. In DNA, the CDR3 is TGCACCAGCAGCTTTAGAGTTAGCGGCTACACCTTC. Translated, it gives CTSSFRVSGYTF.

V gene TRBV5-1 combines with J gene TRBJ2-1; the match to TRBD1 covers 9 bases. Trimming removed 4 bases from V and 1 base from J; junction bases left unmatched: 9. There are 17 residues in the CDR3. Germline lookup yields CDR1 SGHRS and CDR2 YFSETQ. CDR3 protein: CASSRDPGTGSYNEQFF. CDR3 nucleotide sequence: TGCGCCAGCAGCCGGGACCCCGGGACAGGGTCCTACAATGAGCAGTTCTTC.

The rearrangement joins TRBV24-1 to TRBJ2-3; a possible D gene is TRBD2 (5 bases). Between the trimmed V and J ends, which lost 3 bases and 0 bases, there was a span of 9 bases. Germline V gene data show CDR1 as KGHDR and CDR2 as SFDVKD. The CDR3 contains 15 residues. The CDR3 nucleotides are TGTGCCACCAGTGATCCCGGAGGTAGCACAGATACGCAGTATTTT. This codes for CATSDPGGSTDTQYF.

V usage is TRBV2 and J usage is TRBJ1-2, with 10 bases matching TRBD1. The J segment lost 8 bases and the V segment lost 6 bases, leaving 9 bases of the junction unmatched. The V gene's germline CDR1 is SNHLY and CDR2 FYNNEI. CDR3 length: 14 amino acids. CDR3 residues: CASSDPDRGQGYTF. The CDR3 nucleotides read TGTGCCAGCAGCGACCCCGACAGGGGGCAAGGCTACACCTTC.

CDR3 sequence: CASSLSDREVFF. The CDR3 DNA is TGTGCCAGCAGCCTTTCAGACAGGGAGGTTTTCTTT. The chain links TRBV6-5 to TRBJ1-1; 7 nucleotides match TRBD1. The V and J ends lost 6 bases and 13 bases, in that order; junction bases with no gene match: 11. The CDR3 is 12 amino acids. CDR1 and CDR2 (germline): MNHEY, SVGAGI.

This clone has only a few counts. This sequence joins TRBV19 and TRBJ1-6; 7 bases fit TRBD1. CDR3 length: 16 amino acids. V lost 6 bases to trimming and J lost 6 bases; unmatched junction nucleotides: 11. From germline, CDR1 is LNHDA and CDR2 SQIVND (reference sequence). The CDR3, as DNA: TGTGCCAGTAGGAGGTTCGGGCAGGGGGTTAATTCACCCCTCCACTTT. It is translated as CASRRFGQGVNSPLHF.

In this sample, this clone turned up once. V is TRBV5-1 and J is TRBJ2-1, with TRBD1 matching 8 bases. Germline V CDR1 and CDR2: SGHRS, YFSETQ. The CDR3 is made up of 14 amino acids. V lost 4 bases, J lost 7 bases, and 7 bases stayed unmatched. The CDR3 spells CASSRQQGVNEQFF. DNA for the CDR3: TGCGCCAGCAGCCGGCAACAGGGGGTTAATGAGCAGTTCTTC.